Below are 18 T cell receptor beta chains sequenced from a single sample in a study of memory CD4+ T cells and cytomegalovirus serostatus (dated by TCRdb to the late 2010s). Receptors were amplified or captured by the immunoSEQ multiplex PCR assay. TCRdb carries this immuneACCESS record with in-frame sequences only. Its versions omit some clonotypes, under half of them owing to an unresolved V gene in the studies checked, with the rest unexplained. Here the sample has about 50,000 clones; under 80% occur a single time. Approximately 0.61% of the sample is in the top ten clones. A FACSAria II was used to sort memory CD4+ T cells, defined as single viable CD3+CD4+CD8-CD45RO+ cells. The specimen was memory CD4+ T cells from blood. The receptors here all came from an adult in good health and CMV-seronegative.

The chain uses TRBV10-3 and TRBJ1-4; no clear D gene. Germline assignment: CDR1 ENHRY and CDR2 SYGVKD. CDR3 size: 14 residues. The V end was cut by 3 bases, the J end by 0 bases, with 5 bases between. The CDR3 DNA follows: TGTGCCATCAGTGATGTAGCAACTAATGAAAAACTGTTTTTT. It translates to CAISDVATNEKLFF.

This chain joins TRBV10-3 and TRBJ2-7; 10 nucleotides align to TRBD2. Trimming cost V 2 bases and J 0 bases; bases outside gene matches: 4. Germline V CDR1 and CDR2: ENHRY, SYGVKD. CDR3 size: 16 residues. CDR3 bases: TGTGCCATCAGTGAGGGACTAGCGGATAGCTCCTACGAGCAGTACTTC. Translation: CAISEGLADSSYEQYF.

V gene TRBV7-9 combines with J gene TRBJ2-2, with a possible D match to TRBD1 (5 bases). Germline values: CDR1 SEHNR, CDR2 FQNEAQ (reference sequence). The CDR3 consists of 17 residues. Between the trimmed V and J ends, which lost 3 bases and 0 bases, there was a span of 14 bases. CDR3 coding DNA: TGTGCCAGCAGCTTGACAGTCAACAGTGCGAACACCGGGGAGCTGTTTTTT. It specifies CASSLTVNSANTGELFF. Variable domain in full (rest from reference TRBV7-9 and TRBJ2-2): DTGVSQNPRHKITKRGQNVTFRCDPISEHNRLYWYRQTLGQGPEFLTYFQNEAQLEKSRLLSDRFSAERPKGSFSTLEIQRTEQGDSAMYLCASSLTVNSANTGELFFGEGSRLTVL.

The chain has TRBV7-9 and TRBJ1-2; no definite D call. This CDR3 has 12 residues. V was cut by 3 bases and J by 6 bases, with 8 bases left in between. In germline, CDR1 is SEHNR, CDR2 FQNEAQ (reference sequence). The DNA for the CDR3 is TGTGCCAGCAGCTTGAGGTCGGATGGCTACACCTTC. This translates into CASSLRSDGYTF.

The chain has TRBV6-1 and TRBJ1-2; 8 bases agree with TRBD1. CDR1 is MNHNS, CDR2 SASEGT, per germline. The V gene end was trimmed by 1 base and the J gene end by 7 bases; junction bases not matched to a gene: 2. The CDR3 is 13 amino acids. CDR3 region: CASSEGTGIGYTF. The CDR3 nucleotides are TGTGCCAGCAGTGAAGGGACAGGGATTGGCTACACCTTC.

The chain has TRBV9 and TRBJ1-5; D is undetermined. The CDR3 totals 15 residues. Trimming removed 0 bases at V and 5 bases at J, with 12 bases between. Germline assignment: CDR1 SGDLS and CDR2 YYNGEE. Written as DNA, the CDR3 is TGTGCCAGCAGCGTAGGGGCCAGCGCCGATCAGCCCCAGCATTTT. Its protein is CASSVGASADQPQHF.

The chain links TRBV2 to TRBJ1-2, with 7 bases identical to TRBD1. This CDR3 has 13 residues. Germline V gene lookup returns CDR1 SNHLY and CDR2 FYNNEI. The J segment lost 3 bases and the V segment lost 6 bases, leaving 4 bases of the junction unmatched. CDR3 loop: CASSKQGYYGYTF. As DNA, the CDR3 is TGTGCCAGCAGCAAACAGGGGTACTATGGCTACACCTTC.

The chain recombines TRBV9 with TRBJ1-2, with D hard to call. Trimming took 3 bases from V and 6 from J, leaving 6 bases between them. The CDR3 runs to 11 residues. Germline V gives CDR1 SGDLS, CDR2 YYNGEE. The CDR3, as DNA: TGTGCCAGCAGCGAATCCCATGGCTACACCTTC. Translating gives CASSESHGYTF.

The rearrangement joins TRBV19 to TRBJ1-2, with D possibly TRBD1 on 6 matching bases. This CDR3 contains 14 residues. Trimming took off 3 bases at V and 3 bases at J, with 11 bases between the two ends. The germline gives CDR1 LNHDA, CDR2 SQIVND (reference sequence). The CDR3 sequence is CASSIWGQDYGYTF. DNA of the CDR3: TGTGCCAGTAGTATCTGGGGGCAGGACTATGGCTACACCTTC.

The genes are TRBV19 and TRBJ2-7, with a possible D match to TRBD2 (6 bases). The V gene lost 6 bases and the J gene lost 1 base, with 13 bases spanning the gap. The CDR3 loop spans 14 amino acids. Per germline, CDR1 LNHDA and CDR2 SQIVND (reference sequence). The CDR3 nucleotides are TGTGCCAGTAGGCAACTAGCCTCTTCCTACGAGCAGTACTTC. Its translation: CASRQLASSYEQYF. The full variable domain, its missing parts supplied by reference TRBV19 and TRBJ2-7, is DGGITQSPKYLFRKEGQNVTLSCEQNLNHDAMYWYRQDPGQGLRLIYYSQIVNDFQKGDIAEGYSVSREKKESFPLTVTSAQKNPTAFYLCASRQLASSYEQYFGPGTRLTVT.

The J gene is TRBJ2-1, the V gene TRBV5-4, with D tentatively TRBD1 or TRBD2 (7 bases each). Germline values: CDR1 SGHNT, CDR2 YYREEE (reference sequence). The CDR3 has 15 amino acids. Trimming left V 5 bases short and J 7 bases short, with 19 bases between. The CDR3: CASRGSRGGVNEQFF. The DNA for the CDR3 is TGTGCCAGCAGGGGGAGCAGGGGGGGCGTGAATGAGCAGTTCTTC.

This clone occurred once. The CDR3 sequence: CAISEGQQETQYF. CDR3 DNA: TGTGCCATCAGTGAAGGACAGCAAGAGACCCAGTACTTC. The rearrangement joins TRBV10-3 to TRBJ2-5, with D maybe TRBD1 (6 bases). The ends were cut back, 3 bases at V and 2 bases at J, with 7 bases in the middle. The CDR3 loop spans 13 amino acids. Germline CDR1 ENHRY, CDR2 SYGVKD.

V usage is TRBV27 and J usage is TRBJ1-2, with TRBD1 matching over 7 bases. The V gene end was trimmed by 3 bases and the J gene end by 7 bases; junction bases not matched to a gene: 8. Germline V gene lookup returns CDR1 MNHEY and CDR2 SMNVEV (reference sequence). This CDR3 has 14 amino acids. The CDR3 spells CASSLTGYLGGYTF. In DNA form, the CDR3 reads TGTGCCAGCAGTTTGACAGGGTATCTGGGTGGCTACACCTTC.

The CDR3 region has the DNA TGTGCCAGCAGCTTTCTAACCGGGGAGCTGTTTTTT. It specifies CASSFLTGELFF. This chain links TRBV11-1 with TRBJ2-2; no firm D call. V lost 3 bases to trimming and J lost 5 bases, with 4 bases between them. Germline V gene sequence: CDR1 SGHAT, CDR2 FQDESV (reference sequence). The CDR3 extends over 12 amino acids.

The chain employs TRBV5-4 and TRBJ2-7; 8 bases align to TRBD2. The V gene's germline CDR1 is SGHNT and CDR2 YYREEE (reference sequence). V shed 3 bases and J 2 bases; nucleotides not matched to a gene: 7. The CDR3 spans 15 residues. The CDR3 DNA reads TGTGCCAGCAGCTACAAGCGGGGGACCCCCTACGAGCAGTACTTC. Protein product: CASSYKRGTPYEQYF. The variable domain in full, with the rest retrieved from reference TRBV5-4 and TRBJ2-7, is ETGVTQSPTHLIKTRGQQVTLRCSSQSGHNTVSWYQQALGQGPQFIFQYYREEENGRGNFPPRFSGLQFPNYSSELNVNALELDDSALYLCASSYKRGTPYEQYFGPGTRLTVT.

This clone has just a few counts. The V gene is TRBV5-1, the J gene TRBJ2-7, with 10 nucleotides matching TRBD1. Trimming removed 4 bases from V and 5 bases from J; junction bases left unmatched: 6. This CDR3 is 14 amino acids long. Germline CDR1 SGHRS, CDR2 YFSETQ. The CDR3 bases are TGCGCCAGCAGCCCGTGGGACAGGGGTGACGAGCAGTACTTC. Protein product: CASSPWDRGDEQYF. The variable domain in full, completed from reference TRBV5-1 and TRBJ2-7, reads KAGVTQTPRYLIKTRGQQVTLSCSPISGHRSVSWYQQTPGQGLQFLFEYFSETQRNKGNFPGRFSGRQFSNSRSEMNVSTLELGDSALYLCASSPWDRGDEQYFGPGTRLTVT.

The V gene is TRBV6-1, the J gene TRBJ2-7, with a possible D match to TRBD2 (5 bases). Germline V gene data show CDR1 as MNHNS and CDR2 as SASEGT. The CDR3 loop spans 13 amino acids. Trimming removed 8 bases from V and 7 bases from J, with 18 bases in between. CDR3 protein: CASLAAAIGEQYF. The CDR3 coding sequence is TGTGCCAGCCTAGCCGCAGCGATTGGAGAGCAGTACTTC.

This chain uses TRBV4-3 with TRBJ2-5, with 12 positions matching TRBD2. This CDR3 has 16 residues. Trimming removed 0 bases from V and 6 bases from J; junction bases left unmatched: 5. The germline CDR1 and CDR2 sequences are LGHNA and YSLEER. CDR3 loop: CASSQDRTSGDKTQYF. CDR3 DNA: TGCGCCAGCAGCCAAGATAGGACTAGCGGGGATAAGACCCAGTACTTC.